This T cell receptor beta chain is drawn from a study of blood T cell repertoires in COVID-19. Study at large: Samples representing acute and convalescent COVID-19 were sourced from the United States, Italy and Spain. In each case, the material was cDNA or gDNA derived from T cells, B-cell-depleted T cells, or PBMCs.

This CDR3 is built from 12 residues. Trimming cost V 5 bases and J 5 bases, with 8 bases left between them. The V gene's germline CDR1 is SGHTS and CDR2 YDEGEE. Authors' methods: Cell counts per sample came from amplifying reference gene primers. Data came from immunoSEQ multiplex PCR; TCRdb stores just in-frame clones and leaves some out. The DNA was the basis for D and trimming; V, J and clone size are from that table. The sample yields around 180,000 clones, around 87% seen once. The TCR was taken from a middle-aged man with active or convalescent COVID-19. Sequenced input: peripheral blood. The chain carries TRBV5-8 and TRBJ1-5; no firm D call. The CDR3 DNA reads TGTGCCAGCAGATCAGGCTATCAGCCCCAGCATTTT. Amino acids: CASRSGYQPQHF.